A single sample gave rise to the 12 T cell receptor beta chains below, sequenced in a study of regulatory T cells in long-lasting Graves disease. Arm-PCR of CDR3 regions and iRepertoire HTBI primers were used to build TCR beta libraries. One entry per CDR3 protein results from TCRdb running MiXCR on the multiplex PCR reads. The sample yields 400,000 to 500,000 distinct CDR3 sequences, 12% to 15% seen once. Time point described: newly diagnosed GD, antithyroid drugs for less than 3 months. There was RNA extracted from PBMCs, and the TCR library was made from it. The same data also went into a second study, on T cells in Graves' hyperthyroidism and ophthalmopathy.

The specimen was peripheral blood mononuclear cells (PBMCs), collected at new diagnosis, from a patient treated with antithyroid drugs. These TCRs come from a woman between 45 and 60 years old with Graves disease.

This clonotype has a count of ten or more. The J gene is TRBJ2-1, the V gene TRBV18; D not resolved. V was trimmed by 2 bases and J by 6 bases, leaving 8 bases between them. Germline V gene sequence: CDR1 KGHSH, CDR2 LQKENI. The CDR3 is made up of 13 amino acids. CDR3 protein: CASSPTSLNEQFF. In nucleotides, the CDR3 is TGTGCCAGCTCACCAACCTCTCTCAATGAGCAGTTCTTC.

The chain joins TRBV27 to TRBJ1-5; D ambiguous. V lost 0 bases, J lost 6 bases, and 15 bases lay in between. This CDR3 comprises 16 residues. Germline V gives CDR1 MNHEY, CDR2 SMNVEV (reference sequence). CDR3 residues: CASSLSNGGRTQPQHF. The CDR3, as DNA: TGTGCCAGCAGTTTATCGAACGGAGGGCGAACTCAGCCCCAGCATTTT.

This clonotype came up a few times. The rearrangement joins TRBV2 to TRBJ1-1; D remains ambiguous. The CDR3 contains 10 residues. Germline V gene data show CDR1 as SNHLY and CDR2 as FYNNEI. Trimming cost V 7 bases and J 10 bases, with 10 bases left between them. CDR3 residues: CASTVMAAFF. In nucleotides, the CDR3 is TGTGCCAGCACCGTAATGGCAGCTTTCTTT.

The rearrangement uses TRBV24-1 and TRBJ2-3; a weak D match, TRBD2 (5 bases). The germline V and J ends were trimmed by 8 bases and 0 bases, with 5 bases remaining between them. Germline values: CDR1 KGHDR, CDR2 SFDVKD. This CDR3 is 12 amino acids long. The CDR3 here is CATKRSTDTQYF. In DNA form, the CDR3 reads TGTGCCACCAAGCGGAGCACAGATACGCAGTATTTT.

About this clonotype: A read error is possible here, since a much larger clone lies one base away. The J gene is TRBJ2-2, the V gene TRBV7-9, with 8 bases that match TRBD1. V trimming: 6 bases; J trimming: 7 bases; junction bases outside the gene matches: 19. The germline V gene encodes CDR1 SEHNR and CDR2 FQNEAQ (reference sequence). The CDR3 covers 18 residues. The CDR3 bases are TGTGCCAGCAGATTCTTAGGTGCCGGGACAGGACACATCGGGGAGCTGTTTTTT. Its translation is CASRFLGAGTGHIGELFF. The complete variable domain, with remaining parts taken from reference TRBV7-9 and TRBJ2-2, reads DTGVSQNPRHKITKRGQNVTFRCDPISEHNRLYWYRQTLGQGPEFLTYFQNEAQLEKSRLLSDRFSAERPKGSFSTLEIQRTEQGDSAMYLCASRFLGAGTGHIGELFFGEGSRLTVL.

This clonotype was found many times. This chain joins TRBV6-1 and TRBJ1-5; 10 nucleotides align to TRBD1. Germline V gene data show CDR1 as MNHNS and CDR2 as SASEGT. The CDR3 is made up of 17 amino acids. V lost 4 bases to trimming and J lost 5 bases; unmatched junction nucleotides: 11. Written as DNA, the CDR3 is TGTGCCAGCAGTGGACAGGGGGCGTCGGGGAAGGATCAGCCCCAGCATTTT. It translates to CASSGQGASGKDQPQHF.

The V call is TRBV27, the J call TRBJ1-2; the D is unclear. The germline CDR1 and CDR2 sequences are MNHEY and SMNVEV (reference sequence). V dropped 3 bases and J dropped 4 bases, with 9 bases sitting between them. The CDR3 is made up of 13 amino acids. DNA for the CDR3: TGTGCCAGCAGTTTCCCGACGGGCTATGGCTACACCTTC. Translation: CASSFPTGYGYTF.

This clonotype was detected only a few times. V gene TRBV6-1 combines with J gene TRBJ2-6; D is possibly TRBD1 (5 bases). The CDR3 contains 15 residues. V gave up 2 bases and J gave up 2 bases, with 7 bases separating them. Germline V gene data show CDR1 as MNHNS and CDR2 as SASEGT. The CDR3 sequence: CASSEQGTGANVLTF. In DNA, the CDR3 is TGTGCCAGCAGTGAACAGGGTACTGGGGCCAACGTCCTGACTTTC.

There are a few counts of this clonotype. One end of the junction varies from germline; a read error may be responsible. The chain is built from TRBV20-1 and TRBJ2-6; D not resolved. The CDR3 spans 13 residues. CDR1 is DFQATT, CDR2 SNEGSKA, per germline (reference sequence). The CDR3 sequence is CSARSSRANVLTF. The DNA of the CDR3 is TGCAGTGCTCGATCCTCTAGGGCCAACGTCCTGACTTTC.

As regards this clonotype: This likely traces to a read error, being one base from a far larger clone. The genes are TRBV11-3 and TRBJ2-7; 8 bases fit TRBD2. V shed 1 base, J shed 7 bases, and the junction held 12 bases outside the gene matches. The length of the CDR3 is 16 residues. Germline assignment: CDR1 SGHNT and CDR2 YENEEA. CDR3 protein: CASSLGAGAAYNEQYF. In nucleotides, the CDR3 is TGTGCCAGCAGCTTAGGAGCGGGAGCCGCTTACAATGAGCAGTACTTC. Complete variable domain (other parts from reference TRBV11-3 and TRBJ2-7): EAGVVQSPRYKIIEKKQPVAFWCNPISGHNTLYWYLQNLGQGPELLIRYENEEAVDDSQLPKDRFSAERLKGVDSTLKIQPAELGDSAVYLCASSLGAGAAYNEQYFGPGTRLTVT.

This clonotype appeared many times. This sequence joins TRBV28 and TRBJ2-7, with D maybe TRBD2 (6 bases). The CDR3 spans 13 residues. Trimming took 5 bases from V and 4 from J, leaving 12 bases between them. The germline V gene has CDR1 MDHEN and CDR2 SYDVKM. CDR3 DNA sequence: TGTGCCAGCAGTGCCCCCGCGGGGTACGAGCAGTACTTC. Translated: CASSAPAGYEQYF.

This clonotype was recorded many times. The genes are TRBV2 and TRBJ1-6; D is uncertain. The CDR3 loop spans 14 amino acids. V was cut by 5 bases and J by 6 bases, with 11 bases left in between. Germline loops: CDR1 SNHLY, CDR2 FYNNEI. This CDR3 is CASSRWAANSPLHF. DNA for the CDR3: TGTGCCAGCAGTAGATGGGCGGCTAATTCACCCCTCCACTTT.